This T cell receptor (beta chain) is drawn from a study of regulatory T cells in long-lasting Graves disease. For TCR beta, libraries came from iRepertoire HTBI primers and Arm-PCR of CDR3 regions. TCRdb re-analysed the multiplex PCR reads in MiXCR, keeping a single row per CDR3 protein. The sample has more than 450,000 distinct CDR3 sequences; more than 10% are singletons. Time point described: newly diagnosed GD, antithyroid drugs for less than 3 months. Researchers made the TCR library from RNA that was extracted from PBMCs. About this clonotype: Antigen specificity is unknown.

Study-wide findings and caveats: Persistent patients shared about 2,800 public clonotypes among themselves. Newly diagnosed patients shared fewer, at 900 to 1,000. Accuracy was possibly reduced by small sample size.

These same records also appear under a second study, on T cells in Graves' hyperthyroidism and ophthalmopathy. As reported in that work: Newly diagnosed patients aged 18 to 65 had hyperthyroidism of under 2 months' duration. A 13 V-J model separated ophthalmopathy from stable hyperthyroidism.

The origin of this receptor is a woman in her 30s with Graves disease. Material: peripheral blood mononuclear cells (PBMCs), obtained at new diagnosis, from a patient treated with antithyroid drugs.

CDR3 DNA sequence: TGTGCCAGCAGCCCCGGGTGGGCGGGAGGCCTCTACAATGAGCAGTTCTTC. This codes for CASSPGWAGGLYNEQFF. The chain is built from TRBV7-2 and TRBJ2-1, with 8 bases aligning to TRBD2. The V segment lost 5 bases and the J segment 3 bases; nucleotides outside the gene matches: 12. The germline CDR1 and CDR2 sequences are SGHTA and FQGNSA. This CDR3 is built from 17 residues.